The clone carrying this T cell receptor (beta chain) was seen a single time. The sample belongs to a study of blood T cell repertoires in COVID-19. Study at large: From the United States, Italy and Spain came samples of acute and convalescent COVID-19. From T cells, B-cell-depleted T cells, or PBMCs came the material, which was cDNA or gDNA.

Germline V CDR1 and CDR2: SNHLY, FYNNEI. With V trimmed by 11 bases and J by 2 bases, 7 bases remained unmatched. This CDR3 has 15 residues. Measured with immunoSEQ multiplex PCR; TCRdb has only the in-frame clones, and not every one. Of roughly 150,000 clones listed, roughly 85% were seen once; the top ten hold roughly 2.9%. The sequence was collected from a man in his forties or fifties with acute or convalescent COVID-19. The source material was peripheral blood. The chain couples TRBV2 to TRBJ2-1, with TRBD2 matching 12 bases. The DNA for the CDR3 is TGTGCCGGAACCCTAGCGGGGGGGACCTACAATGAGCAGTTCTTC. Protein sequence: CAGTLAGGTYNEQFF.